Following are 28 T cell receptor beta chains from one sample sequenced in a study of PD-1 blockade in classical Hodgkin lymphoma (dated by TCRdb to about 2020). The library was produced with the immunoSEQ multiplex PCR assay. TCRdb re-hosts the immuneACCESS table, in-frame sequences only. Its copies lack some clones; in the studies checked, an unresolved V gene accounts for under half of them, and the cause for the rest is not known. Across this sample there are 66,000 or so clones, with over 70% seen only once. The ten largest clones capture 7% to 10% of the sample. In light of the paper, this sample's time point label describes: cycle 2 day 1 (C2D1) of nivolumab. Every trial patient had relapsed after autologous stem cell transplantation, and cohorts A, B and C differed in prior brentuximab vedotin exposure. The sequences come from peripheral blood mononuclear cells (PBMCs), collected before the second cycle of nivolumab. Receptors were obtained from a human donor with classical Hodgkin lymphoma.

The chain employs TRBV27 and TRBJ2-7; 9 nucleotides align to TRBD1. Germline trimming cut 5 bases from V and 6 bases from J; bases unmatched to any gene: 8. The CDR3 spans 14 residues. CDR1 and CDR2 from the germline V gene are MNHEY and SMNVEV (reference sequence). The CDR3 reads CASSHSGTGFEQYF. The CDR3 DNA sequence: TGTGCCAGCAGTCACTCCGGGACAGGGTTCGAGCAGTACTTC.

In its sample, this clone was seen a few times. CDR3 bases: TGCGCCAGCAGCTGGGAGGGGACAGGGATCACTGAAGCTTTCTTT. It codes for CASSWEGTGITEAFF. The chain couples TRBV5-1 to TRBJ1-1; 9 bases agree with TRBD1. The CDR3 sequence is 15 residues long. The germline V gene encodes CDR1 SGHRS and CDR2 YFSETQ. With V trimmed by 3 bases and J by 4 bases, 7 bases remained unmatched.

The chain combines TRBV30 with TRBJ2-1; no clear D gene. Germline loops: CDR1 GTSNPN, CDR2 SVGIG (reference sequence). With 2 bases removed from V and 4 bases from J, the gap between germline ends came to 6 bases. The CDR3 sequence is 12 residues long. The CDR3 DNA sequence: TGTGCCTGGAGTCTGGGGTACAATGAGCAGTTCTTC. Protein sequence: CAWSLGYNEQFF.

The gene calls are TRBV6-5 and TRBJ2-7, with unresolved D. The CDR3 contains 15 residues. CDR1 and CDR2 (germline): MNHEY, SVGAGI. Trimming removed 2 bases at V and 1 base at J, with 12 bases between. The CDR3 sequence is CASSYTVPGSYEQYF. CDR3 coding DNA: TGTGCCAGCAGTTACACGGTCCCAGGATCCTACGAGCAGTACTTC.

The J gene is TRBJ2-7, the V gene TRBV6-1, with 7 positions matching TRBD1. This CDR3 has 14 residues. Per the germline V gene, CDR1 is MNHNS and CDR2 is SASEGT. V was clipped by 11 bases and J by 3 bases; unmatched bases: 13. CDR3 nucleotide sequence: TGTGCCGTCCAACGGACAGGAGATTACTACGAGCAGTACTTC. Protein product: CAVQRTGDYYEQYF.

This clone was picked up many times. The chain carries TRBV9 and TRBJ2-3; D not certain. Germline V lookup: CDR1 SGDLS, CDR2 YYNGEE. This CDR3 is 12 amino acids long. Trimming cost V 7 bases and J 4 bases, with 10 bases left between them. This CDR3 reads CASALVADTQYF. DNA for the CDR3: TGTGCCAGCGCTTTGGTCGCAGATACGCAGTATTTT.

The chain couples TRBV2 to TRBJ1-1; D uncertain. V lost 8 bases to trimming and J lost 0 bases, with 10 bases between them. Looked up from germline, CDR1 is SNHLY and CDR2 is FYNNEI. The CDR3 has 13 amino acids. The CDR3 loop reads CASALRMNTEAFF. The CDR3 DNA reads as TGTGCCAGCGCGTTGAGAATGAACACTGAAGCTTTCTTT.

The chain combines TRBV28 with TRBJ1-2; tentatively, D is TRBD1 (6 bases). The CDR3 contains 15 residues. The V gene's germline CDR1 is MDHEN and CDR2 SYDVKM. Deletions cut 2 bases from V and 0 bases from J, with 10 bases between. The CDR3 DNA is TGTGCCAGCAGTTTACGACAGGCGACTAACTATGGCTACACCTTC. This gives the protein CASSLRQATNYGYTF.

This clone was seen once. Here the CDR3 reads CASQPSGSTGELFF. The CDR3 DNA is TGTGCCAGCCAACCTAGCGGGAGTACCGGGGAGCTGTTTTTT. The genes are TRBV6-1 and TRBJ2-2, with 10 bases identical to TRBD2. CDR3 size: 14 residues. V trimming: 8 bases; J trimming: 5 bases; junction bases outside the gene matches: 5. The germline V gene encodes CDR1 MNHNS and CDR2 SASEGT.

V is TRBV7-8 and J is TRBJ2-7; D assignment may be TRBD1 or TRBD2 (5 bases each). CDR1 is SGHVS, CDR2 FQNEAQ, per germline. V was shortened by 0 bases and J by 6 bases, with 18 bases between the two germline ends. CDR3 length: 16 residues. CDR3 loop: CASSLAVYGTSGEQYF. The DNA for the CDR3 is TGTGCCAGCAGCTTAGCGGTTTACGGGACCTCCGGCGAGCAGTACTTC.

CDR3 residues: CASSFISTGPNYGYTF. CDR3 DNA: TGTGCCAGCAGCTTTATATCGACAGGCCCGAACTATGGCTACACCTTC. The chain couples TRBV11-3 to TRBJ1-2; D is possibly TRBD1 (6 bases). V was clipped by 3 bases and J by 2 bases, with 16 bases between them. The CDR3 consists of 16 residues. Germline V gives CDR1 SGHNT, CDR2 YENEEA.

J is TRBJ1-2 and V is TRBV10-1; D is unclear. V dropped 10 bases and J dropped 4 bases, with 25 bases sitting between them. The germline V gene has CDR1 WNHNN and CDR2 SYGVQD (reference sequence). This CDR3 is 16 amino acids long. CDR3 loop: CATPEVMGALFYGYTF. In DNA, the CDR3 is TGCGCCACCCCAGAAGTTATGGGAGCTCTCTTCTATGGCTACACCTTC.

This chain uses TRBV25-1 with TRBJ1-6; 8 bases line up with TRBD1. This CDR3 spans 15 amino acids. Germline CDR1 and CDR2: MGHDK and SYGVNS. V lost 4 bases to trimming and J lost 9 bases; unmatched junction nucleotides: 8. The CDR3 protein is CASSVTRDRRSPLHF. CDR3 coding DNA: TGTGCCAGCAGTGTCACCCGGGACAGGCGTTCACCCCTCCACTTT.

The V call is TRBV30, the J call TRBJ2-2, with D possibly being TRBD1 (5 bases). The germline V and J ends were trimmed by 5 bases and 7 bases, with 17 bases remaining between them. The CDR3 extends over 14 amino acids. Germline assignment: CDR1 GTSNPN and CDR2 SVGIG (reference sequence). The CDR3 reads CAWDSHLESGELFF. The CDR3, as DNA: TGTGCCTGGGACAGCCACCTAGAGAGCGGGGAGCTGTTTTTT. Combining the CDR3 with reference TRBV30 and TRBJ2-2 gives the whole variable domain SQTIHQWPATLVQPVGSPLSLECTVEGTSNPNLYWYRQAAGRGLQLLFYSVGIGQISSEVPQNLSASRPQDRQFILSSKKLLLSDSGFYLCAWDSHLESGELFFGEGSRLTVL.

The V gene is TRBV18, the J gene TRBJ1-4; weak D call: TRBD1 (5 bases). This CDR3 has 13 residues. Trimming stripped 4 bases from V and 2 bases from J, with 5 bases between. Per germline, CDR1 KGHSH and CDR2 LQKENI. This CDR3 reads CASSRGTNEKLFF. The CDR3 region has the DNA TGTGCCAGCTCACGGGGCACTAATGAAAAACTGTTTTTT.

The J gene is TRBJ2-2, the V gene TRBV9; D gene uncertain. The CDR3 extends over 16 amino acids. The germline V and J ends were trimmed by 0 bases and 1 base, with 10 bases remaining between them. From germline, CDR1 is SGDLS and CDR2 YYNGEE. CDR3 amino acids: CASSVAISRNTGELFF. Written as DNA, the CDR3 is TGTGCCAGCAGCGTAGCCATCTCCCGGAACACCGGGGAGCTGTTTTTT.

V gene TRBV7-9 combines with J gene TRBJ2-7; 10 bases are a match to TRBD1. The V gene end was trimmed by 1 base and the J gene end by 0 bases; junction bases not matched to a gene: 3. CDR1 and CDR2 (germline): SEHNR, FQNEAQ (reference sequence). The CDR3 has 16 residues. In DNA form, the CDR3 reads TGTGCCAGCAGCTTAGGTAGGGACAGGGGCTCCTACGAGCAGTACTTC. Amino acids: CASSLGRDRGSYEQYF.

The genes are TRBV10-2 and TRBJ1-2; 10 nucleotides line up with TRBD1. Germline lookup yields CDR1 WSHSY and CDR2 SAAADI. Trimming at V came to 8 bases and at J to 7 bases, leaving 4 bases not matched to a gene. This CDR3 is built from 12 residues. The CDR3 bases are TGCGCCAGCGGGGGGACAGGGGTTGGCTACACCTTC. It specifies CASGGTGVGYTF.

This chain joins TRBV5-6 and TRBJ2-7; the D gene is possibly TRBD1 (6 bases). Trimming removed 4 bases from V and 2 bases from J, with 16 bases in between. The germline V gene encodes CDR1 SGHDT and CDR2 YYEEEE. CDR3 length: 15 residues. The CDR3: CASSATNRVPYEQYF. For the CDR3, the DNA is TGTGCCAGCAGCGCCACAAACAGGGTTCCCTACGAGCAGTACTTC.

This clone came up a few times. This chain connects TRBV27 to TRBJ1-2; 10 bases match TRBD1. The V segment lost 0 bases and the J segment 6 bases; nucleotides outside the gene matches: 10. The CDR3 loop spans 17 amino acids. Germline V lookup: CDR1 MNHEY, CDR2 SMNVEV (reference sequence). The CDR3 protein is CASSLSPGQGFLNGYTF. The CDR3 DNA reads as TGTGCCAGCAGTTTATCCCCGGGACAGGGGTTCCTCAATGGCTACACCTTC.

This clone was seen a few times. The chain employs TRBV14 and TRBJ1-4; D gene ambiguous. Germline lookup yields CDR1 SGHDN and CDR2 FVKESK. The CDR3 length is 13 residues. The V end was cut by 5 bases, the J end by 7 bases, with 11 bases between. CDR3 sequence reads: CASSGWVGEKLFF. Here the CDR3 DNA reads TGTGCCAGCAGCGGGTGGGTCGGTGAAAAACTGTTTTTT.

This sequence joins TRBV2 and TRBJ2-5; 12 nucleotides agree with TRBD1. Germline CDR1 and CDR2: SNHLY and FYNNEI. The CDR3 has 15 residues. J gave up 5 bases and V 8 bases, and 9 bases lay outside the gene matches. This CDR3 is CASRGQGAKRETQYF. Here the CDR3 DNA reads TGTGCCAGCCGGGGACAGGGGGCAAAGAGGGAGACCCAGTACTTC.

The V gene is TRBV27, the J gene TRBJ2-7; D tentatively fits TRBD1 or TRBD2 (5 bases each). Germline V lookup: CDR1 MNHEY, CDR2 SMNVEV (reference sequence). The CDR3 length is 14 residues. Trimming cost V 4 bases and J 3 bases, with 13 bases left between them. CDR3 residues: CASSSGRWVYEQYF. The CDR3 DNA sequence: TGTGCCAGCAGTTCGGGACGGTGGGTCTACGAGCAGTACTTC.

This chain uses TRBV10-3 with TRBJ1-1; D not certain. Between the trimmed V and J ends, which lost 0 bases and 4 bases, there was a span of 9 bases. The CDR3 loop spans 14 amino acids. Per the germline V gene, CDR1 is ENHRY and CDR2 is SYGVKD. The CDR3 region has the DNA TGTGCCATCAGTGAGTCAGGATCCTTCACTGAAGCTTTCTTT. Translation gives CAISESGSFTEAFF.

The chain combines TRBV7-8 with TRBJ2-2; possibly TRBD1 for D (6 bases). Germline lookup yields CDR1 SGHVS and CDR2 FQNEAQ. V was shortened by 5 bases and J by 6 bases, with 10 bases between the two germline ends. CDR3 length: 13 amino acids. The CDR3 loop is CASSPTGSGELFF. CDR3 DNA sequence: TGTGCCAGCAGCCCGACAGGCTCCGGGGAGCTGTTTTTT.

The chain links TRBV6-1 to TRBJ1-2; 7 nucleotides align to TRBD1. The CDR3 is 14 amino acids. Germline V gene sequence: CDR1 MNHNS, CDR2 SASEGT. J was trimmed by 4 bases and V by 1 base; bases with no gene match: 3. The CDR3 loop reads CASSEVAGGYGYTF. The CDR3 coding sequence is TGTGCCAGCAGTGAAGTGGCAGGGGGCTATGGCTACACCTTC.

The gene calls are TRBV4-1 and TRBJ2-2, with 8 bases matching TRBD1. V was clipped by 0 bases and J by 12 bases; unmatched bases: 9. From germline, CDR1 is MGHRA and CDR2 YSYEKL. The CDR3 is made up of 15 amino acids. CDR3 amino acids: CASSQDPAQGEQLFF. The CDR3 DNA reads TGCGCCAGCAGCCAAGATCCTGCACAGGGGGAGCAGCTGTTTTTT.

The gene calls are TRBV6-1 and TRBJ1-2; D possibly corresponds to TRBD1 (6 bases). Trimming cost V 2 bases and J 7 bases, with 17 bases left between them. CDR3 length: 15 residues. CDR1 and CDR2 from the germline V gene are MNHNS and SASEGT. CDR3 sequence: CASSEIGGTVVGYTF. The CDR3, as DNA: TGTGCCAGCAGTGAAATAGGGGGAACAGTCGTTGGCTACACCTTC.